Only a few counts were recorded for the clone carrying this T cell receptor (beta chain). The data derive from a study of regulatory T cells in long-lasting Graves disease. The V gene's germline CDR1 is LNHDA and CDR2 SQIVND (reference sequence). Trimming shortened V by 4 bases and J by 0 bases, and 10 bases separated the two germline ends. CDR3 length: 15 amino acids. Relying on iRepertoire HTBI primers and Arm-PCR of CDR3 regions, the team built TCR beta libraries. TCRdb itself ran the multiplex PCR reads through MiXCR, one entry per CDR3 protein. The sample contains 650,000 to 700,000 distinct CDR3 sequences, 25% to 35% of which appear only once. Noted time point: persistent/refractory GD, antithyroid drugs over 5 years with positive TRAb. PBMC RNA served as the TCR library source.

The input for sequencing was peripheral blood mononuclear cells (PBMCs), taken when the disease was refractory, from a patient treated with antithyroid drugs. This TCR derives from a female donor with Graves disease. This rearrangement joins TRBV19 to TRBJ1-3; no definite D call. The DNA for the CDR3 is TGTGCCAGTAGTAACGCCGGGAGCTCTGGAAACACCATATATTTT. This encodes CASSNAGSSGNTIYF.